The 30 T cell receptor beta chains given below trace back to one sample, sequenced in a study of T cell clonotyping in hematopoietic cell transplantation. Generated by immunoSEQ multiplex PCR, the TCRdb table keeps only in-frame clones and is missing some. This sample has under 7,500 clones, with more than 75% found just once. The starting material was peripheral blood mononuclear cells, obtained 100 days after allogeneic stem cell transplant. The receptors here all came from a female patient aged 50-65 years who had an allogeneic stem cell transplant from a related donor, so the T cells may come from the graft donor. Some clones in this sample may be carry-over from other donors' samples.

The chain uses TRBV18 and TRBJ2-3; 12 bases are a match to TRBD2. This CDR3 is 15 amino acids long. The V segment lost 3 bases and the J segment 3 bases; nucleotides outside the gene matches: 1. The germline CDR1 and CDR2 sequences are KGHSH and LQKENI. This CDR3 is CASSPGLAGTDTQYF. The CDR3 DNA reads TGTGCCAGCTCACCTGGACTAGCGGGAACAGATACGCAGTATTTT.

This chain uses TRBV2 with TRBJ2-5, with no clear D. The V gene lost 6 bases and the J gene lost 2 bases, with 10 bases spanning the gap. The germline V gene encodes CDR1 SNHLY and CDR2 FYNNEI. This CDR3 contains 13 residues. The CDR3 protein is CASSPTKQETQYF. The CDR3, as DNA: TGTGCCAGCAGCCCGACCAAGCAAGAGACCCAGTACTTC. The whole variable domain, remainder taken from reference TRBV2 and TRBJ2-5, is EPEVTQTPSHQVTQMGQEVILRCVPISNHLYFYWYRQILGQKVEFLVSFYNNEISEKSEIFDDQFSVERPDGSNFTLKIRSTKLEDSAMYFCASSPTKQETQYFGPGTRLLVL.

The rearrangement joins TRBV30 to TRBJ1-2, with D maybe TRBD1 (5 bases). There are 14 residues in the CDR3. Trimming pared 4 bases from V and 5 bases from J, leaving 17 bases between. The germline V gene encodes CDR1 GTSNPN and CDR2 SVGIG (reference sequence). This CDR3 reads CAWKRRDGPYGYTF. The CDR3 nucleotides are TGTGCCTGGAAACGGAGGGACGGACCTTATGGCTACACCTTC.

V usage is TRBV28 and J usage is TRBJ2-1; the match to TRBD1 covers 7 bases. Germline assignment: CDR1 MDHEN and CDR2 SYDVKM. The CDR3 contains 15 residues. Trimming removed 2 bases from V and 4 bases from J; junction bases left unmatched: 5. CDR3 in amino acids: CASSLIGTDYNEQFF. The CDR3 bases are TGTGCCAGCAGTTTAATTGGGACAGATTACAATGAGCAGTTCTTC.

The rearrangement joins TRBV7-9 to TRBJ2-1; TRBD2 is a possible D gene (5 bases). Trimming shortened V by 5 bases and J by 10 bases, and 15 bases separated the two germline ends. This CDR3 contains 13 residues. The V gene's germline CDR1 is SEHNR and CDR2 FQNEAQ (reference sequence). In DNA, the CDR3 is TGTGCCAGCAGCCAGATGGTGCGGGTGGAGCAGTTCTTC. Its protein is CASSQMVRVEQFF.

This clone was seen just once. The rearrangement joins TRBV2 to TRBJ2-1; 13 bases fit TRBD2. The CDR3 sequence is 14 residues long. Losses at the gene ends were 6 bases for V and 8 bases for J; bases not matched to a gene: 4. Germline V gene lookup returns CDR1 SNHLY and CDR2 FYNNEI. The CDR3 DNA is TGTGCCAGCAGGATGACTAGCGGGGGGTATGAGCAGTTCTTC. Its protein is CASRMTSGGYEQFF.

This clone occurred once. The chain combines TRBV7-8 with TRBJ2-7; D might be TRBD1 or TRBD2, each matching 5 bases. Trimming cost V 1 base and J 0 bases, with 10 bases left between them. This CDR3 is built from 15 residues. Germline lookup yields CDR1 SGHVS and CDR2 FQNEAQ. The CDR3 reads CASSLEAGSSYEQYF. The CDR3 region has the DNA TGTGCCAGCAGCTTAGAGGCAGGGAGCTCCTACGAGCAGTACTTC.

The CDR3 is CASSPDREQANYGYTF. The CDR3 DNA reads as TGTGCCAGCAGCCCAGACAGGGAACAAGCTAACTATGGCTACACCTTC. The chain recombines TRBV7-2 with TRBJ1-2; 7 bases are a match to TRBD1. CDR1 is SGHTA and CDR2 is FQGNSA in the germline V gene. The CDR3 contains 16 residues. With 5 bases clipped from V and 0 bases from J, the junction kept 9 bases outside the gene matches.

The rearrangement joins TRBV9 to TRBJ1-2, with 10 bases matching TRBD1. The CDR3 runs to 13 residues. Unmatched junction bases numbered 4, after V lost 3 bases and J lost 8 bases. CDR1 is SGDLS and CDR2 is YYNGEE in the germline V gene. The CDR3 loop reads CASSDGTGVGYTF. CDR3 bases: TGTGCCAGCAGCGACGGGACAGGGGTCGGCTACACCTTC. The whole variable domain, remainder taken from reference TRBV9 and TRBJ1-2, is DSGVTQTPKHLITATGQRVTLRCSPRSGDLSVYWYQQSLDQGLQFLIQYYNGEERAKGNILERFSAQQFPDLHSELNLSSLELGDSALYFCASSDGTGVGYTFGSGTRLTVV.

This chain joins TRBV5-4 and TRBJ2-7, with D possibly being TRBD1 (6 bases). Germline CDR1 is SGHNT and CDR2 is YYREEE (reference sequence). Trimming stripped 4 bases from V and 7 bases from J, with 9 bases between. The CDR3 sequence is 11 residues long. Written as DNA, the CDR3 is TGTGCCAGCAGCAGCACAGGGGAGCAGTACTTC. It specifies CASSSTGEQYF. Full variable domain (outside the CDR3, taken from reference TRBV5-4 and TRBJ2-7): ETGVTQSPTHLIKTRGQQVTLRCSSQSGHNTVSWYQQALGQGPQFIFQYYREEENGRGNFPPRFSGLQFPNYSSELNVNALELDDSALYLCASSSTGEQYFGPGTRLTVT.

This chain joins TRBV2 and TRBJ2-3; a possible D gene is TRBD1 (6 bases). CDR3 size: 12 residues. Germline V gene lookup returns CDR1 SNHLY and CDR2 FYNNEI. V lost 5 bases to trimming and J lost 6 bases, with 9 bases between them. CDR3 sequence: CASSMDSDTQYF. The DNA of the CDR3 is TGTGCCAGCAGTATGGACAGCGATACGCAGTATTTT.

The chain combines TRBV4-3 with TRBJ1-4, with D possibly TRBD1 on 5 matching bases. Germline V gene sequence: CDR1 LGHNA, CDR2 YSLEER. Trimming shortened V by 7 bases and J by 5 bases, and 14 bases separated the two germline ends. CDR3 length equals 14 residues. CDR3 residues: CASNLDTNNEKLFF. CDR3 sequence (DNA): TGCGCCAGCAACTTGGACACTAACAATGAAAAACTGTTTTTT.

V gene TRBV4-1 combines with J gene TRBJ2-3, with D possibly matching TRBD2 (6 bases). The CDR3 is 18 residues long. Trimming pared 1 base from V and 0 bases from J, leaving 17 bases between. The germline CDR1 and CDR2 sequences are MGHRA and YSYEKL. The CDR3 protein is CASSQGGFSGSSTDTQYF. DNA of the CDR3: TGCGCCAGCAGCCAAGGGGGGTTTAGCGGTTCTAGCACAGATACGCAGTATTTT.

This chain joins TRBV19 and TRBJ2-1, with D maybe TRBD2 (5 bases). With 5 bases removed from V and 8 bases from J, the gap between germline ends came to 10 bases. CDR1 and CDR2 (germline): LNHDA, SQIVND (reference sequence). This CDR3 region has 12 residues. The CDR3 loop is CASSPSSHEQFF. CDR3 DNA: TGTGCCAGTAGTCCTAGCTCCCATGAGCAGTTCTTC.

The chain links TRBV4-3 to TRBJ1-6; 7 positions agree with TRBD1. The CDR3 contains 18 residues. Germline CDR1 is LGHNA and CDR2 is YSLEER. V shed 0 bases and J 8 bases; nucleotides not matched to a gene: 13. The CDR3 nucleotides are TGCGCCAGCAGCCAAGATTATCGGCTGACAGGGACGGATTCACCCCTCCACTTT. Translated, it gives CASSQDYRLTGTDSPLHF.

This clone appeared a single time. The V and J genes are TRBV9 and TRBJ2-7; D gene unclear. Germline V gives CDR1 SGDLS, CDR2 YYNGEE. The CDR3 has 15 amino acids. V gave up 4 bases and J gave up 0 bases, with 14 bases separating them. The CDR3 region is CASSLEAVSSYEQYF. CDR3 sequence (DNA): TGTGCCAGCAGCTTAGAGGCAGTTAGCTCCTACGAGCAGTACTTC.

The gene calls are TRBV11-1 and TRBJ2-7, with D possibly being TRBD1 (5 bases). Germline V gene data show CDR1 as SGHAT and CDR2 as FQDESV (reference sequence). Trimming removed 3 bases from V and 2 bases from J, with 8 bases in between. The CDR3 spans 13 residues. In DNA, the CDR3 is TGTGCCAGCAGCTTTGACAGTCCCTACGAGCAGTACTTC. It specifies CASSFDSPYEQYF.

This clone appeared a single time. The V and J genes are TRBV9 and TRBJ2-3; D remains unclear. The CDR3 length is 13 residues. V lost 0 bases to trimming and J lost 4 bases, with 6 bases between them. Germline-derived CDR1 and CDR2 are SGDLS and YYNGEE. Written as DNA, the CDR3 is TGTGCCAGCAGCGTAGCCGGGTCAGATACGCAGTATTTT. It yields the protein CASSVAGSDTQYF.

The rearrangement joins TRBV14 to TRBJ1-1, with a possible D match to TRBD1 (6 bases). The CDR3 runs to 14 residues. Deletions cut 1 base from V and 4 bases from J, with 10 bases between. Looked up from germline, CDR1 is SGHDN and CDR2 is FVKESK. In DNA form, the CDR3 reads TGTGCCAGCAGCCAAGTAGGAGGGGGCACTGAAGCTTTCTTT. Protein: CASSQVGGGTEAFF.

For the CDR3, the DNA is TGTGCCAGCACCCCATCGGACAGACGCTCAGGTAATGAAAAACTGTTTTTT. Residues: CASTPSDRRSGNEKLFF. V is TRBV21-1 and J is TRBJ1-4; TRBD1, as called in the table, went unchecked against the DNA. TRBV21-1 is a pseudogene locus. CDR3 size: 17 residues.

The rearrangement uses TRBV4-1 and TRBJ2-4; 7 nucleotides line up with TRBD1. The length of the CDR3 is 19 residues. V gave up 0 bases and J gave up 1 base; unmatched junction bases: 12. Germline CDR1 and CDR2: MGHRA and YSYEKL. CDR3 nucleotide sequence: TGCGCCAGCAGCCAAGAACCTACAGGGGTCGCCCTCGCCAAAAACATTCAGTACTTC. This codes for CASSQEPTGVALAKNIQYF.

The rearrangement links TRBV27 to TRBJ1-2; D is possibly TRBD1 (5 bases). This CDR3 comprises 15 residues. V was clipped by 6 bases and J by 2 bases, with 16 bases between them. In germline, CDR1 is MNHEY, CDR2 SMNVEV (reference sequence). CDR3 sequence reads: CASSRVAETNYGYTF. The CDR3 DNA sequence: TGTGCCAGCAGCAGGGTTGCGGAGACCAACTATGGCTACACCTTC.

J is TRBJ2-1 and V is TRBV7-9; TRBD2 aligns across 8 bases. This CDR3 contains 16 residues. CDR1 is SEHNR and CDR2 is FQNEAQ in the germline V gene (reference sequence). J gave up 4 bases and V 0 bases, and 5 bases lay outside the gene matches. Here the CDR3 reads CASSLAGRASYNEQFF. The CDR3 DNA is TGTGCCAGCAGCTTAGCCGGGAGGGCCTCTTACAATGAGCAGTTCTTC.

This clone was detected once. The J gene is TRBJ1-5, the V gene TRBV2; D is undetermined. V was cut by 1 base and J by 3 bases, with 4 bases left in between. The CDR3 covers 13 residues. The germline gives CDR1 SNHLY, CDR2 FYNNEI. CDR3 nucleotides: TGTGCCAGCAGTGAAGTTCACAATCAGCCCCAGCATTTT. Encoded protein: CASSEVHNQPQHF.

The chain couples TRBV6-4 to TRBJ1-5, with 8 bases lining up with TRBD1. V shed 5 bases, J shed 6 bases, and the junction held 9 bases outside the gene matches. Per germline, CDR1 MRHNA and CDR2 SNTAGT. This CDR3 contains 15 residues. The CDR3 DNA follows: TGTGCCAGCAGTTACAGTCAGGGGGCGGCTCAGCCCCAGCATTTT. This translates into CASSYSQGAAQPQHF.

The rearrangement joins TRBV30 to TRBJ1-5; D ambiguous. This CDR3 region has 15 residues. From germline, CDR1 is GTSNPN and CDR2 SVGIG (reference sequence). V dropped 5 bases and J dropped 3 bases, with 17 bases sitting between them. This CDR3 reads CAWGPKGGSNQPQHF. As DNA, the CDR3 is TGTGCCTGGGGTCCGAAGGGAGGTTCCAATCAGCCCCAGCATTTT.

The rearrangement uses TRBV28 and TRBJ1-4; TRBD1 agrees at 7 bases. This CDR3 is 15 amino acids long. V lost 4 bases and J lost 6; bases outside the gene matches: 8. Per the germline V gene, CDR1 is MDHEN and CDR2 is SYDVKM. CDR3 coding DNA: TGTGCCAGCAGTTCGGGACAGCTAAGGGATGAAAAACTGTTTTTT. It yields the protein CASSSGQLRDEKLFF.

The chain joins TRBV4-1 to TRBJ2-1; unclear D gene. V gave up 4 bases and J gave up 1 base, with 11 bases separating them. In germline, CDR1 is MGHRA, CDR2 YSYEKL. CDR3 length: 15 amino acids. This CDR3 reads CASSRSSQSYNEQFF. The CDR3 DNA sequence: TGCGCCAGCAGCCGTTCGAGCCAGTCCTACAATGAGCAGTTCTTC.

This clone occurred once. J is TRBJ1-2 and V is TRBV14; D is unclear. V dropped 2 bases and J dropped 4 bases, with 5 bases sitting between them. Germline loops: CDR1 SGHDN, CDR2 FVKESK. The CDR3 has 12 amino acids. CDR3 nucleotides: TGTGCCAGCAGCCAACGGATCTATGGCTACACCTTC. Translated: CASSQRIYGYTF.

This chain uses TRBV28 with TRBJ1-3, with a possible D match to TRBD1 (6 bases). This CDR3 spans 14 amino acids. V was trimmed by 5 bases and J by 2 bases, leaving 10 bases between them. Germline V lookup: CDR1 MDHEN, CDR2 SYDVKM. The CDR3 DNA reads TGTGCCAGCAGTACCGGGGGCACTGGAAACACCATATATTTT. As protein: CASSTGGTGNTIYF.